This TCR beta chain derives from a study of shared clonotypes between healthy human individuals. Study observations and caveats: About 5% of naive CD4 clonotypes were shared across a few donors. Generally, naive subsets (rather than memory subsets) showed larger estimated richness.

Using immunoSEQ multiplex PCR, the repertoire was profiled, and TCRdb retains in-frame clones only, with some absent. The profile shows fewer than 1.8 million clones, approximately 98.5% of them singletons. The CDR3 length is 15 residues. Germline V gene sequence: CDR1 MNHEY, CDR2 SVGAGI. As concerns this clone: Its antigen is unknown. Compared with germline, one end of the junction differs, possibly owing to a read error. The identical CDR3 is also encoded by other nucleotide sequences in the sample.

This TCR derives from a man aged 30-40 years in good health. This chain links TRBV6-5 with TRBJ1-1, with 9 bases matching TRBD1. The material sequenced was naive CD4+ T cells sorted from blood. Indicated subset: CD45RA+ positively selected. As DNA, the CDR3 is TGTGCCAGCAGTTTGACAGGGGGGATGAACACCGAAGCTTTCTTT. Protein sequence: CASSLTGGMNTEAFF.